These T cell receptor beta chains were read from a single sample in a study of OX40 agonist ivuxolimab in advanced cancers. Measured with immunoSEQ multiplex PCR; TCRdb has only the in-frame clones, and not every one. In the table there are fewer than 85,000 clones, 80% to 90% of which are singletons. The sample in question was CD4+ or CD8+ T cells sorted from blood, obtained in a trial of the OX40 agonist ivuxolimab. The receptors shown here come from an adult with an advanced solid tumor such as melanoma, head and neck, liver or kidney cancer. The CDR3 runs from the conserved cysteine through the conserved F or W. D genes are given only for firm matches. Clone size is given for some rows only: seen once, a few or many times, or a class if the clone is expanded.

TRBJ1-4	TRBD1	TRBV5-1	-	TGCGCCAGCAGCTTGGGACAGGGGGCAACTAATGAAAAACTGTTTTTT	CASSLGQGATNEKLFF
TRBJ2-2	-	TRBV4-2	-	TGTGCCAGCAGCCAAGAGGGGGGACAGAAAGCCGGGGAGCTGTTTTTT	CASSQEGGQKAGELFF
TRBJ2-7	-	TRBV10-3	-	TGTGCCATCAGTGAGTCGTTGGGTAGCCCCACCTACGAGCAGTACTTC	CAISESLGSPTYEQYF
TRBJ2-3	TRBD2	TRBV4-3	-	TGCGCCAGCAGCCAAGCCACTAGCGTATTGAACACAGATACGCAGTATTTT	CASSQATSVLNTDTQYF
TRBJ1-5	TRBD1	TRBV6-1	-	TGTGCCAGCAGTTCTGGACAGGGTAATCAGCCCCAGCATTTT	CASSSGQGNQPQHF
TRBJ1-5	TRBD1	TRBV5-6	-	TGTGCCAGCAGCTGGCCAGGGGGGCCCCAGCATTTT	CASSWPGGPQHF
TRBJ1-6	-	TRBV5-1	-	TGCGCCAGCAGCTTGGCCGGGACAAAAGTCGGTTCACCCCTCCACTTT	CASSLAGTKVGSPLHF
TRBJ2-5	TRBD2	TRBV7-2	-	TGTGCCAGCAGCTTGGGGCTAGCGGGGGGAGGTCAGGAGACCCAGTACTTC	CASSLGLAGGGQETQYF
TRBJ1-4	-	TRBV29-1	-	TGCAGCGTCGCCGACGGGTCTAATGAAAAACTGTTTTTT	CSVADGSNEKLFF
TRBJ1-3	TRBD1	TRBV10-2	-	TGCGCCAGCAGTGAGTCCGGACAGGTCGGCTCTGGAAACACCATATATTTT	CASSESGQVGSGNTIYF
TRBJ2-5	-	TRBV28	-	TGTGCCAGCAGTTTAAGCGGGGACAGTCAAGAGACCCAGTACTTC	CASSLSGDSQETQYF
TRBJ2-3	-	TRBV7-3	-	TGTGCCAGCAGCTTAGGTCGAAACACAGATACGCAGTATTTT	CASSLGRNTDTQYF
TRBJ1-5	-	TRBV7-2	-	TGTGCCAGCAGCTTGGGCAGGGGATATCAGCCCCAGCATTTT	CASSLGRGYQPQHF
TRBJ2-1	-	TRBV9	-	TGTGCCAGCAGCTTCTTGCCGGGGGGCGCTCTGACCGAACAGTTCTTC	CASSFLPGGALTEQFF
TRBJ1-3	-	TRBV2	once	TGTGCCAGCAGGGATTTTCTGACAGCCCGGGCCATATATTTT	CASRDFLTARAIYF
TRBJ2-2	-	TRBV5-1	-	TGCGCCAGCAGCCCGGACGGGGCGCGTAACACCGGGGAGCTGTTTTTT	CASSPDGARNTGELFF
TRBJ2-3	-	TRBV19	-	TGTGCCACTCTGGGGGCGCCTAGCACAGATACGCAGTATTTT	CATLGAPSTDTQYF
TRBJ2-7	TRBD1	TRBV2	-	TGTGCCACCATAGGGGGACAGGGCTACGAGCAGTACTTC	CATIGGQGYEQYF
TRBJ2-1	-	TRBV7-2	-	TGTGCCAGCAGCTTAGGGTTTAGCTCCTACAATGAGCAGTTCTTC	CASSLGFSSYNEQFF
TRBJ1-1	-	TRBV10-3	-	TGTGCCATCAGTTTAGGGCCGAACACTGAAGCTTTCTTT	CAISLGPNTEAFF
TRBJ2-3	-	TRBV5-1	-	TGCGCCAGCAGCTTGGATAGCACAGATACGCAGTATTTT	CASSLDSTDTQYF
TRBJ2-7	-	TRBV11-3	once	TGTGCCAGCAGCCCTAACGCGGACCTCGGCGAGCAGTACTTC	CASSPNADLGEQYF
TRBJ2-7	TRBD2	TRBV4-1	-	TGCGCCAGCAGCGACAACGTCGGACTAGCGGGGTCATCCTCCTACGAGCAGTACTTC	CASSDNVGLAGSSSYEQYF
TRBJ2-3	-	TRBV5-1	-	TGCGCCAGCAGCTTCGGTCAGGGTGCAGATACGCAGTATTTT	CASSFGQGADTQYF
TRBJ2-1	TRBD2	TRBV7-3	-	TGTGCCAGCAGCTTCGGGGGGGCCAATGAGCAGTTCTTC	CASSFGGANEQFF